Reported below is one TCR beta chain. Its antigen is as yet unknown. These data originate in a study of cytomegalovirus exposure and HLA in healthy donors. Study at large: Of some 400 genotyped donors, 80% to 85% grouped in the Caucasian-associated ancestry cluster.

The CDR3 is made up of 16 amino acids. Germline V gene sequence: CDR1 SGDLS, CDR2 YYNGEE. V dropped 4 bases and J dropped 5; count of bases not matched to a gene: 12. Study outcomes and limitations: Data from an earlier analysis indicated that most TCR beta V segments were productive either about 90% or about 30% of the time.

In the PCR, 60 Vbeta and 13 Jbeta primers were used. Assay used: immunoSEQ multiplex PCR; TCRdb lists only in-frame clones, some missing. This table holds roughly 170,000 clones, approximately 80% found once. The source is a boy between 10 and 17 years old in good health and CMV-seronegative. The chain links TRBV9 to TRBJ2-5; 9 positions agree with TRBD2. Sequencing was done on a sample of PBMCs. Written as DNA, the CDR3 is TGTGCCAGCAGCTCTTTAGCGGGAGAAGTCCGGGAGACCCAGTACTTC. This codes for CASSSLAGEVRETQYF.